These 21 T cell receptor beta chains share one sample of origin, sequenced in a study of early T cells in non-severe SARS-CoV-2 infection (dated by TCRdb to the early 2020s). The library was obtained by 5' RACE. These reads were obtained on a NextSeq 500. TCRdb itself trimmed the public reads at Q25 with fastp, ran MiXCR and retained productive beta chains. Entries that share a CDR3 protein sequence are merged under the most common genes and DNA. Within this sample are 90,000 to 130,000 distinct CDR3 sequences, with over 10% of them counted one time only. About 4% of the sample is taken by the ten largest. Sequencing was performed on whole blood, taken at baseline. The receptors here all came from an adult who was a healthcare worker with PCR-confirmed SARS-CoV-2 infection or an uninfected control (not recorded which).

The chain recombines TRBV5-1 with TRBJ1-2; 8 bases fit TRBD1. The CDR3 has 17 residues. Germline trimming cut 0 bases from V and 7 bases from J; bases unmatched to any gene: 14. The germline CDR1 and CDR2 sequences are SGHRS and YFSETQ. The CDR3 protein is CASSLAISRQGRAGYTF. The CDR3, as DNA: TGCGCCAGCAGCTTGGCCATCAGTAGACAGGGGAGAGCTGGCTACACCTTC.

This chain uses TRBV29-1 with TRBJ2-3, with TRBD1 matching 7 bases. The J segment lost 0 bases and the V segment lost 8 bases, leaving 11 bases of the junction unmatched. Germline assignment: CDR1 SQVTM and CDR2 ANQGSEA. CDR3 length: 15 residues. The CDR3 DNA reads as TGCAGCAGCCGGACAGGCCAGTCTAGCACAGATACGCAGTATTTT. Residues: CSSRTGQSSTDTQYF.

This clonotype was observed a handful of times. This rearrangement joins TRBV11-2 to TRBJ2-7; the D is unclear. From germline, CDR1 is SGHAT and CDR2 FQNNGV. The CDR3 contains 13 residues. Trimming removed 1 base at V and 3 bases at J, with 7 bases between. For the CDR3, the DNA is TGTGCCAGCAGCTTAGGGGATTTCTACGAGCAGTACTTC. Encoded protein: CASSLGDFYEQYF.

The rearrangement uses TRBV20-1 and TRBJ2-1; D is ambiguous. CDR3 size: 13 residues. Looked up from germline, CDR1 is DFQATT and CDR2 is SNEGSKA (reference sequence). Trimming shortened V by 6 bases and J by 8 bases, and 17 bases separated the two germline ends. The CDR3 protein is CSASGQPLDEQFF. The CDR3 DNA reads TGCAGTGCGTCGGGTCAGCCGCTGGATGAGCAGTTCTTC.

This clonotype has a handful of counts. The rearrangement joins TRBV2 to TRBJ2-6; D gene unclear. V was clipped by 6 bases and J by 0 bases, with 3 bases between them. The CDR3 length is 13 residues. Germline lookup yields CDR1 SNHLY and CDR2 FYNNEI. CDR3 DNA sequence: TGTGCCAGCAGCTACTCTGGGGCCAACGTCCTGACTTTC. Translated, it gives CASSYSGANVLTF.

The rearrangement uses TRBV29-1 and TRBJ2-3; no clear D. Germline CDR1 SQVTM, CDR2 ANQGSEA. The CDR3 covers 15 residues. V shed 5 bases and J shed 0 bases, with 15 bases lying between them. CDR3 nucleotide sequence: TGCAGCGTTAAACCCCGGCCGGGTAGCACAGATACGCAGTATTTT. This codes for CSVKPRPGSTDTQYF.

The CDR3 region has the DNA TGTGCCAGTAGCCAACGGGGAGGGGGCTTCAATCAGCCCCAGCATTTT. This encodes CASSQRGGGFNQPQHF. The chain joins TRBV19 to TRBJ1-5, with 7 bases matching TRBD1. Looked up from germline, CDR1 is LNHDA and CDR2 is SQIVND (reference sequence). V dropped 6 bases and J dropped 3; count of bases not matched to a gene: 11. The CDR3 consists of 16 residues. The entire variable domain, with the rest obtained from reference TRBV19 and TRBJ1-5, is as follows: DGGITQSPKYLFRKEGQNVTLSCEQNLNHDAMYWYRQDPGQGLRLIYYSQIVNDFQKGDIAEGYSVSREKKESFPLTVTSAQKNPTAFYLCASSQRGGGFNQPQHFGDGTRLSIL.

V gene TRBV29-1 combines with J gene TRBJ2-7; 8 bases line up with TRBD1. Looked up from germline, CDR1 is SQVTM and CDR2 is ANQGSEA. The CDR3 contains 13 residues. Trimming took 0 bases from V and 3 from J; bases not matched to a gene: 1. CDR3 residues: CSVEDGTGYEQYF. The CDR3 DNA sequence: TGCAGCGTTGAAGATGGGACAGGCTACGAGCAGTACTTC.

This clonotype was seen only a few times. The chain joins TRBV21-1 to TRBJ1-1; the table names TRBD1, a call not compared with the DNA. TRBV21-1 is flagged as a pseudogene. This CDR3 contains 15 residues. CDR3 sequence (DNA): TGTGCCAGCAGCAAAGTGGCCACGTATCAGGGTGAAGCTTTCTTT. This sequence encodes CASSKVATYQGEAFF.

This sequence joins TRBV28 and TRBJ2-1; D is unclear. Germline values: CDR1 MDHEN, CDR2 SYDVKM. The CDR3 spans 12 residues. The germline V and J ends were trimmed by 7 bases and 4 bases, with 8 bases remaining between them. The CDR3 loop reads CASTGRYNEQFF. CDR3 bases: TGTGCCAGCACCGGGCGATACAATGAGCAGTTCTTC.

The chain employs TRBV3-1 and TRBJ1-2; D perhaps matches TRBD1 (5 bases). This CDR3 is built from 17 residues. Germline V gene data show CDR1 as LGHDT and CDR2 as YNNKEL (reference sequence). V was clipped by 2 bases and J by 5 bases, with 21 bases between them. CDR3 region: CASSQNPEQAAWYGYTF. The CDR3 DNA reads as TGTGCCAGCAGCCAAAACCCCGAACAGGCCGCCTGGTATGGCTACACCTTC.

This clonotype was seen more than once but under ten times. This chain joins TRBV11-2 and TRBJ2-7; D gene ambiguous. The CDR3 is made up of 13 amino acids. Trimming took off 5 bases at V and 1 base at J, with 9 bases between the two ends. Germline V gene lookup returns CDR1 SGHAT and CDR2 FQNNGV. Here the CDR3 DNA reads TGTGCCAGCAGCATTACCCTATCCTACGAGCAGTACTTC. Its translation is CASSITLSYEQYF.

This rearrangement joins TRBV5-1 to TRBJ1-1, with 9 bases aligning to TRBD1. Germline V gene sequence: CDR1 SGHRS, CDR2 YFSETQ. Losses at the gene ends were 5 bases for V and 5 bases for J; bases not matched to a gene: 7. The CDR3 runs to 14 residues. Written as DNA, the CDR3 is TGCGCCAGCAGACAGGGACAGGGAAATACTGAAGCTTTCTTT. Residues: CASRQGQGNTEAFF.

This clonotype was found a few times. This chain uses TRBV7-9 with TRBJ1-5, with D perhaps matching TRBD1 (6 bases). The CDR3 is 15 amino acids. Germline V gene sequence: CDR1 SEHNR, CDR2 FQNEAQ (reference sequence). V was cut by 4 bases and J by 3 bases, with 13 bases left in between. CDR3 region: CASSSGASPNQPQHF. CDR3 DNA: TGTGCCAGCAGCTCAGGGGCGTCCCCCAATCAGCCCCAGCATTTT.

The sample holds a few counts of this clonotype. The chain uses TRBV10-2 and TRBJ2-3; no definite D call. From germline, CDR1 is WSHSY and CDR2 SAAADI. V dropped 7 bases and J dropped 1 base, with 15 bases sitting between them. This CDR3 is 15 amino acids long. CDR3 region: CASTGPDRGTDTQYF. CDR3 DNA sequence: TGCGCCAGCACCGGTCCCGATCGGGGCACAGATACGCAGTATTTT.

This clonotype was picked up a small number of times. The V call is TRBV6-5, the J call TRBJ2-7; TRBD1 or TRBD2 may be the D gene (5 bases each). This CDR3 spans 15 amino acids. Germline values: CDR1 MNHEY, CDR2 SVGAGI. Trimming removed 2 bases from V and 4 bases from J, with 15 bases in between. As DNA, the CDR3 is TGTGCCAGCAGTTACCTACCCGGGACGGGGTACGAGCAGTACTTC. Translation gives CASSYLPGTGYEQYF.

This chain connects TRBV27 to TRBJ2-3; no reliable D call. Deletions cut 6 bases from V and 1 base from J, with 14 bases between. Germline CDR1 MNHEY, CDR2 SMNVEV (reference sequence). The CDR3 has 15 amino acids. CDR3 nucleotides: TGTGCCAGCAGCCCCGTCCCCGTTGGCACAGATACGCAGTATTTT. Its translation is CASSPVPVGTDTQYF.

This clonotype came up many times. The chain combines TRBV6-5 with TRBJ1-2; 9 bases map to TRBD1. The germline V gene encodes CDR1 MNHEY and CDR2 SVGAGI. V was clipped by 0 bases and J by 7 bases; unmatched bases: 3. CDR3 length: 14 residues. This CDR3 is CASSYSGTGPGYTF. The CDR3 DNA reads as TGTGCCAGCAGTTACTCGGGGACAGGGCCTGGCTACACCTTC.

This sequence joins TRBV20-1 and TRBJ2-2; 8 bases fit TRBD1. The CDR3 totals 15 residues. Germline V gives CDR1 DFQATT, CDR2 SNEGSKA (reference sequence). With V trimmed by 0 bases and J by 5 bases, 5 bases remained unmatched. The CDR3 here is CSARDTRGRTGELFF. CDR3 in DNA: TGCAGTGCTAGAGATACCAGGGGGCGGACCGGGGAGCTGTTTTTT.

This clonotype was found many times. The rearrangement links TRBV29-1 to TRBJ2-2; 7 bases match TRBD1. This CDR3 comprises 13 residues. With V trimmed by 7 bases and J by 0 bases, 2 bases remained unmatched. Germline CDR1 is SQVTM and CDR2 is ANQGSEA. CDR3: CSGGQTNTGELFF. CDR3 nucleotides: TGCAGCGGGGGACAGACGAACACCGGGGAGCTGTTTTTT.

This clonotype has at least ten counts. The chain links TRBV29-1 to TRBJ1-5; the D gene is possibly TRBD1 (6 bases). This CDR3 has 15 residues. Germline V gives CDR1 SQVTM, CDR2 ANQGSEA. Trimming took off 5 bases at V and 2 bases at J, with 16 bases between the two ends. CDR3 in amino acids: CSVPLQGLGNQPQHF. CDR3 sequence (DNA): TGCAGCGTTCCTCTACAGGGCTTGGGCAATCAGCCCCAGCATTTT.